These 13 T cell receptor beta chains share one sample of origin, sequenced in a study of CD8+ T cells in alopecia areata. Once RNA had been extracted, it was reverse transcribed into cDNA to act as the sequencing template. Profiling relied on immunoSEQ multiplex PCR, and the TCRdb table lists in-frame clones only, not all of them. This sample has approximately 150,000 clones, with around three fifths found just once. The treatment denotes: oral pan-JAK inhibitor, 5-10 mg twice daily. The sequencing here drew on CD4+ T cells sorted from blood, taken at week 24, from a patient treated with tofacitinib. All receptors come from a human donor with alopecia areata.

This clone was counted only a few times. V gene TRBV5-1 combines with J gene TRBJ2-7, with D uncertain. V lost 0 bases, J lost 4 bases, and 8 bases lay in between. The CDR3 runs to 13 residues. Germline values: CDR1 SGHRS, CDR2 YFSETQ. Here the CDR3 DNA reads TGCGCCAGCAGCTTGGTCCAGGAGTACGAGCAGTACTTC. This sequence encodes CASSLVQEYEQYF.

As for this clone: Other DNA sequences in the same sample also yield this CDR3. The chain combines TRBV5-1 with TRBJ1-4; TRBD1 agrees at 8 bases. The trim removed 0 bases at V and 8 bases at J, leaving 3 bases unmatched. Per the germline V gene, CDR1 is SGHRS and CDR2 is YFSETQ. The CDR3 runs 14 residues. The CDR3 DNA sequence: TGCGCCAGCAGCTTGGGACAGGGGAAAGAAAAACTGTTTTTT. Its translation: CASSLGQGKEKLFF.

In its sample, this clone was seen a few times. The rearrangement joins TRBV19 to TRBJ1-2; 7 nucleotides agree with TRBD1. In germline, CDR1 is LNHDA, CDR2 SQIVND (reference sequence). CDR3 length equals 15 residues. The V gene end was trimmed by 7 bases and the J gene end by 8 bases; junction bases not matched to a gene: 16. In DNA form, the CDR3 reads TGTGCCAGTATTCGCCAGGGGACAGACAAGGGCGGCTACACCTTC. It encodes CASIRQGTDKGGYTF.

The chain couples TRBV14 to TRBJ2-5; possibly TRBD1 or TRBD2 for D (5 bases each). The CDR3 runs to 16 residues. From germline, CDR1 is SGHDN and CDR2 FVKESK. Trimming removed 3 bases at V and 4 bases at J, with 18 bases between. The CDR3 DNA is TGTGCCAGCAGCCAGGGTCTTCAGGGACGGCGAGAGACCCAGTACTTC. Protein: CASSQGLQGRRETQYF.

This sequence joins TRBV2 and TRBJ1-5; D not resolved. CDR1 SNHLY and CDR2 FYNNEI come from the germline V gene. CDR3 size: 14 residues. With 6 bases removed from V and 0 bases from J, the gap between germline ends came to 9 bases. The CDR3 protein is CASSATNSNQPQHF. The CDR3, as DNA: TGTGCCAGCAGCGCCACTAATAGCAATCAGCCCCAGCATTTT. The full variable domain, its missing parts supplied by reference TRBV2 and TRBJ1-5, is EPEVTQTPSHQVTQMGQEVILRCVPISNHLYFYWYRQILGQKVEFLVSFYNNEISEKSEIFDDQFSVERPDGSNFTLKIRSTKLEDSAMYFCASSATNSNQPQHFGDGTRLSIL.

The chain uses TRBV14 and TRBJ2-2; D unresolved. Germline V gene lookup returns CDR1 SGHDN and CDR2 FVKESK. Trimming stripped 5 bases from V and 3 bases from J, with 4 bases between. CDR3 length equals 12 residues. This chain's CDR3 is CASSIYTGELFF. CDR3 coding DNA: TGTGCCAGCAGCATCTACACCGGGGAGCTGTTTTTT.

The chain has TRBV9 and TRBJ2-7; the D is unclear. V was clipped by 0 bases and J by 1 base, with 11 bases between them. From germline, CDR1 is SGDLS and CDR2 YYNGEE. The CDR3 loop spans 15 amino acids. The chain's CDR3 is CASSVGGRTSYEQYF. The CDR3 DNA reads TGTGCCAGCAGCGTAGGCGGAAGAACGTCCTACGAGCAGTACTTC.

V gene TRBV30 combines with J gene TRBJ2-7; 8 bases align to TRBD2. This CDR3 has 16 residues. The V segment lost 4 bases and the J segment 1 base; nucleotides outside the gene matches: 12. Per germline, CDR1 GTSNPN and CDR2 SVGIG (reference sequence). The CDR3 sequence: CAWKNILAGRSYEQYF. CDR3 bases: TGTGCCTGGAAAAATATCCTAGCGGGTAGGTCCTACGAGCAGTACTTC.

This chain uses TRBV4-1 with TRBJ2-7; 11 bases agree with TRBD1. Germline values: CDR1 MGHRA, CDR2 YSYEKL. V shed 4 bases and J 3 bases; nucleotides not matched to a gene: 2. The CDR3 has 14 amino acids. The CDR3 spells CASSRTGGIYEQYF. The CDR3 DNA is TGCGCCAGCAGCCGGACAGGGGGCATCTACGAGCAGTACTTC.

This chain links TRBV2 with TRBJ2-5; 11 bases line up with TRBD2. The J segment lost 7 bases and the V segment lost 1 base, leaving 2 bases of the junction unmatched. Per the germline V gene, CDR1 is SNHLY and CDR2 is FYNNEI. This CDR3 has 14 residues. The DNA for the CDR3 is TGTGCCAGCAGTGAAGAGCTAGCGGGGGGGACCCAGTACTTC. Encoded protein: CASSEELAGGTQYF.

This sequence joins TRBV6-5 and TRBJ1-6; 9 nucleotides line up with TRBD1. V dropped 6 bases and J dropped 8; count of bases not matched to a gene: 2. The V gene's germline CDR1 is MNHEY and CDR2 SVGAGI. The CDR3 totals 13 residues. The CDR3, as DNA: TGTGCCAGCAGGGACAGGGGCCATTCACCCCTCCACTTT. Its protein product is CASRDRGHSPLHF.

The CDR3 sequence is CASKGLNTEAFF. CDR3 in DNA: TGTGCCAGTAAAGGGTTGAACACTGAAGCTTTCTTT. The chain combines TRBV19 with TRBJ1-1; D gene uncertain. The length of the CDR3 is 12 residues. V was trimmed by 7 bases and J by 0 bases, leaving 6 bases between them. CDR1 LNHDA and CDR2 SQIVND come from the germline V gene (reference sequence).

CDR3: CSVVGQGAIEAFF. The DNA for the CDR3 is TGCAGCGTTGTTGGACAGGGGGCGATTGAAGCTTTCTTT. V usage is TRBV29-1 and J usage is TRBJ1-1; 11 bases match TRBD1. Germline assignment: CDR1 SQVTM and CDR2 ANQGSEA. The CDR3 sequence is 13 residues long. V gave up 4 bases and J gave up 7 bases; unmatched junction bases: 5.